The 26 T cell receptor beta chains given below trace back to one sample, sequenced in a study of siplizumab effects on memory and regulatory T cells. Sequencing used immunoSEQ multiplex PCR; TCRdb keeps in-frame clones, though not all of them. The sample records roughly 100,000 clones, about 92% being singletons. The sample comprised CD4+ T cells sorted from blood. The source is a human donor in good health.

CDR3 nucleotides: TGTGCCAGCAGCTTAACAGGGAGTCACGAGCAGTACTTC. It encodes CASSLTGSHEQYF. The V gene is TRBV5-4, the J gene TRBJ2-7; D is perhaps TRBD1 (6 bases). V dropped 2 bases and J dropped 5 bases, with 11 bases sitting between them. Germline V gene sequence: CDR1 SGHNT, CDR2 YYREEE (reference sequence). The CDR3 totals 13 residues.

The J gene is TRBJ2-7, the V gene TRBV30, with 8 bases that match TRBD1. The CDR3 sequence is 13 residues long. Germline values: CDR1 GTSNPN, CDR2 SVGIG (reference sequence). V dropped 3 bases and J dropped 1; count of bases not matched to a gene: 2. In DNA, the CDR3 is TGTGCCTGGAGGAACAGGGGGTCCTACGAGCAGTACTTC. Protein sequence: CAWRNRGSYEQYF.

CDR3 in amino acids: CASSQDISSYEQYF. CDR3 coding DNA: TGTGCCAGCAGCCAAGATATCAGCTCCTACGAGCAGTACTTC. The chain employs TRBV14 and TRBJ2-7; D is unresolved. Germline loops: CDR1 SGHDN, CDR2 FVKESK. With 0 bases removed from V and 0 bases from J, the gap between germline ends came to 6 bases. The length of the CDR3 is 14 residues.

This CDR3 reads CASSIERGGHREQFF. The CDR3 nucleotides are TGTGCCAGTAGTATCGAGCGGGGGGGCCATAGGGAGCAGTTCTTC. The rearrangement links TRBV19 to TRBJ2-1; TRBD2 aligns across 10 bases. CDR3 size: 15 residues. CDR1 is LNHDA, CDR2 SQIVND, per germline (reference sequence). The V gene end was trimmed by 3 bases and the J gene end by 10 bases; junction bases not matched to a gene: 9.

This sequence joins TRBV28 and TRBJ2-3; D not resolved. CDR3 size: 11 residues. Germline-derived CDR1 and CDR2 are MDHEN and SYDVKM. V shed 5 bases and J shed 3 bases, with 3 bases lying between them. As DNA, the CDR3 is TGTGCCAGCAGTCAGACAGATACGCAGTATTTT. Translated: CASSQTDTQYF.

This chain uses TRBV7-8 with TRBJ1-2, with D perhaps matching TRBD1 (5 bases). CDR1 SGHVS and CDR2 FQNEAQ come from the germline V gene. The CDR3 loop spans 15 amino acids. The germline V and J ends were trimmed by 1 base and 3 bases, with 12 bases remaining between them. CDR3: CASSLEGSGDYGYTF. Written as DNA, the CDR3 is TGTGCCAGCAGCTTAGAAGGGTCGGGGGACTATGGCTACACCTTC.

This chain connects TRBV5-1 to TRBJ2-4, with D possibly TRBD1 on 7 matching bases. This CDR3 contains 16 residues. CDR1 is SGHRS, CDR2 YFSETQ, per germline. The germline V and J ends were trimmed by 1 base and 4 bases, with 15 bases remaining between them. CDR3 protein: CASSLLAGGGKNIQYF. The DNA of the CDR3 is TGCGCCAGCAGCTTGCTGGCAGGGGGAGGAAAAAACATTCAGTACTTC.

The chain employs TRBV5-4 and TRBJ2-1; perhaps TRBD2 as D (5 bases). V lost 3 bases, J lost 8 bases, and 12 bases lay in between. In germline, CDR1 is SGHNT, CDR2 YYREEE (reference sequence). This CDR3 spans 13 amino acids. The CDR3 protein is CASSSDYSDEQFF. The CDR3 coding sequence is TGTGCCAGCAGCTCTGACTATTCCGATGAGCAGTTCTTC.

This clone was observed once. J is TRBJ1-1 and V is TRBV6-1; 8 nucleotides match TRBD1. This CDR3 is 13 amino acids long. Germline V gives CDR1 MNHNS, CDR2 SASEGT. Trimming took 3 bases from V and 9 from J; bases not matched to a gene: 6. CDR3 region: CASSELAGGQAFF. The CDR3 coding sequence is TGTGCCAGCAGTGAGTTGGCAGGGGGCCAAGCTTTCTTT.

The V call is TRBV5-1, the J call TRBJ1-5; 7 bases align to TRBD1. This CDR3 has 15 amino acids. CDR1 SGHRS and CDR2 YFSETQ come from the germline V gene. The trim removed 0 bases at V and 2 bases at J, leaving 2 bases unmatched. CDR3 loop: CASSLDRGGNQPQHF. The CDR3 region has the DNA TGCGCCAGCAGCTTGGACAGGGGTGGCAATCAGCCCCAGCATTTT. Variable domain in full (rest from reference TRBV5-1 and TRBJ1-5): KAGVTQTPRYLIKTRGQQVTLSCSPISGHRSVSWYQQTPGQGLQFLFEYFSETQRNKGNFPGRFSGRQFSNSRSEMNVSTLELGDSALYLCASSLDRGGNQPQHFGDGTRLSIL.

This rearrangement joins TRBV6-5 to TRBJ1-6; D not certain. V was trimmed by 0 bases and J by 6 bases, leaving 9 bases between them. Germline V gene data show CDR1 as MNHEY and CDR2 as SVGAGI. This CDR3 has 15 amino acids. CDR3 in amino acids: CASSYSPGFNSPLHF. The CDR3 DNA is TGTGCCAGCAGTTACTCTCCGGGTTTTAATTCACCCCTCCACTTT.

The chain recombines TRBV14 with TRBJ2-5; perhaps TRBD1 as D (5 bases). Germline loops: CDR1 SGHDN, CDR2 FVKESK. There are 11 residues in the CDR3. Trimming took off 5 bases at V and 7 bases at J, with 8 bases between the two ends. CDR3: CASSEGVTQYF. CDR3 DNA sequence: TGTGCCAGCAGCGAAGGGGTGACCCAGTACTTC.

This clone was seen only a few times. The rearrangement joins TRBV10-1 to TRBJ2-7; possibly TRBD1 for D (5 bases). Germline values: CDR1 WNHNN, CDR2 SYGVQD (reference sequence). With 7 bases removed from V and 0 bases from J, the gap between germline ends came to 10 bases. This CDR3 spans 13 amino acids. The CDR3 DNA is TGCGCCAGCAACATGACAGACTCCTACGAGCAGTACTTC. Translated, it gives CASNMTDSYEQYF.

The V and J genes are TRBV5-1 and TRBJ1-1, with unresolved D. The germline V gene has CDR1 SGHRS and CDR2 YFSETQ. The CDR3 totals 16 residues. V dropped 3 bases and J dropped 3 bases, with 18 bases sitting between them. The CDR3 sequence is CASSSRGGPDHTEAFF. The CDR3 DNA follows: TGCGCCAGCAGCTCCCGGGGAGGGCCGGACCACACTGAAGCTTTCTTT.

V gene TRBV7-9 combines with J gene TRBJ2-4; no clear D. Germline V gene lookup returns CDR1 SEHNR and CDR2 FQNEAQ (reference sequence). The CDR3 runs to 12 residues. The ends were cut back, 2 bases at V and 12 bases at J, with 11 bases in the middle. The CDR3 sequence is CASSLSSVDQYF. CDR3 nucleotides: TGTGCCAGCAGCTTATCATCGGTCGATCAGTACTTC.

J is TRBJ2-7 and V is TRBV10-3; no clear D gene. Trimming took 4 bases from V and 3 from J, leaving 7 bases between them. CDR3 size: 12 residues. The germline gives CDR1 ENHRY, CDR2 SYGVKD. DNA for the CDR3: TGTGCCATCAGTGCTGGAAACTACGAGCAGTACTTC. It encodes CAISAGNYEQYF.

This chain links TRBV5-8 with TRBJ1-6; TRBD1 agrees at 10 bases. CDR3 length: 15 residues. Germline V gives CDR1 SGHTS, CDR2 YDEGEE. V trimming: 4 bases; J trimming: 8 bases; junction bases outside the gene matches: 6. The CDR3 DNA follows: TGTGCCAGCAGCACGACGGGACAGGGGCATTCACCCCTCCACTTT. The encoded protein is CASSTTGQGHSPLHF.

The gene calls are TRBV7-6 and TRBJ2-7; 10 bases align to TRBD2. Germline CDR1 reads SGHVS; CDR2 reads FNYEAQ. Trimming removed 5 bases from V and 3 bases from J; junction bases left unmatched: 4. The CDR3 is 14 amino acids. As DNA, the CDR3 is TGTGCCAGCAGCCAAAGCGGGGGGGGCTACGAGCAGTACTTC. Amino acids: CASSQSGGGYEQYF.

The chain links TRBV6-6 to TRBJ2-7; no firm D call. Germline CDR1 and CDR2: MNHNY and SVGAGI (reference sequence). V was clipped by 5 bases and J by 5 bases, with 13 bases between them. The CDR3 is 13 residues long. The CDR3 region has the DNA TGTGCCAGCAGTCGGACGGTGCGTAACGAGCAGTACTTC. As protein: CASSRTVRNEQYF.

This clone was seen once. The genes are TRBV12-1 and TRBJ1-1; the D call TRBD1 from the table was never checked on the DNA. TRBV12-1 is noted as a pseudogene. This CDR3 region has 16 residues. In DNA form, the CDR3 reads TGTGCCAGCAGCCCCGCCGTAGCAGGGGCAAGAACTGAAGCTTTCTTT. This encodes CASSPAVAGARTEAFF.

The chain combines TRBV30 with TRBJ1-1, with 10 nucleotides matching TRBD1. The junction had 6 bases not matched to a gene; V was cut back by 2 bases and J by 0 bases. From germline, CDR1 is GTSNPN and CDR2 SVGIG (reference sequence). The CDR3 loop spans 16 amino acids. CDR3 bases: TGTGCCTGGAGTCCTTGGACAGGGGGGTTGAACACTGAAGCTTTCTTT. Protein sequence: CAWSPWTGGLNTEAFF.

This chain connects TRBV11-3 to TRBJ1-4, with a possible D match to TRBD1 (5 bases). The V end was cut by 2 bases, the J end by 6 bases, with 10 bases between. The CDR3 is made up of 14 amino acids. Per germline, CDR1 SGHNT and CDR2 YENEEA. The CDR3 coding sequence is TGTGCCAGCAGCTTACGCCAGGGCGATGAAAAACTGTTTTTT. This encodes CASSLRQGDEKLFF.

The V gene is TRBV5-1, the J gene TRBJ1-6; D is uncertain. The CDR3 consists of 13 residues. Germline V gives CDR1 SGHRS, CDR2 YFSETQ. Trimming pared 4 bases from V and 1 base from J, leaving 3 bases between. CDR3 nucleotides: TGCGCCAGCAGCCGTTCCTATAATTCACCCCTCCACTTT. It specifies CASSRSYNSPLHF.

This clone was seen only a few times. This chain uses TRBV5-6 with TRBJ2-3; D ambiguous. The CDR3 loop spans 15 amino acids. Germline lookup yields CDR1 SGHDT and CDR2 YYEEEE. Trimming left V 0 bases short and J 7 bases short, with 15 bases between. DNA of the CDR3: TGTGCCAGCAGCTTGGTTGCACTCTTAGAGAATACGCAGTATTTT. It codes for CASSLVALLENTQYF. Using reference TRBV5-6 and TRBJ2-3 for the parts outside the CDR3, the full variable domain is DAGVTQSPTHLIKTRGQQVTLRCSPKSGHDTVSWYQQALGQGPQFIFQYYEEEERQRGNFPDRFSGHQFPNYSSELNVNALLLGDSALYLCASSLVALLENTQYFGPGTRLTVL.

CDR3 DNA sequence: TGTGCCAGCAGCCAAGGGACTAGCGGGAGGGCCTTCGGAGAGACCCAGTACTTC. Protein sequence: CASSQGTSGRAFGETQYF. The V and J genes are TRBV5-4 and TRBJ2-5, with TRBD2 matching over 16 bases. Per the germline V gene, CDR1 is SGHNT and CDR2 is YYREEE (reference sequence). Trimming removed 4 bases from V and 4 bases from J; junction bases left unmatched: 10. This CDR3 is built from 18 residues.

The sample holds one count of this clone. The gene calls are TRBV7-9 and TRBJ2-3; 7 nucleotides align to TRBD2. This CDR3 comprises 14 residues. In germline, CDR1 is SEHNR, CDR2 FQNEAQ (reference sequence). The V segment lost 6 bases and the J segment 1 base; nucleotides outside the gene matches: 4. Here the CDR3 reads CASSFSGGTDTQYF. The CDR3 DNA follows: TGTGCCAGCAGTTTCAGCGGGGGCACAGATACGCAGTATTTT.